The entry below describes one TCR beta chain. This sample stems from a study of OX40 agonist ivuxolimab in advanced cancers. Measured with immunoSEQ multiplex PCR; TCRdb has only the in-frame clones, and not every one. The data hold about 22,000 clones, with 84% observed a single time. The CDR3 totals 15 residues. V dropped 0 bases and J dropped 3 bases, with 12 bases sitting between them. CDR1 SGHRS and CDR2 YFSETQ come from the germline V gene. The source material was CD4+ or CD8+ T cells sorted from blood, sampled in a trial of the OX40 agonist ivuxolimab. V gene TRBV5-1 combines with J gene TRBJ1-2; TRBD1 might be the D (5 bases). The receptor's source is an adult with an advanced solid tumor such as melanoma, head and neck, liver or kidney cancer. In nucleotides, the CDR3 is TGCGCCAGCAGCTTGGGTAGGGACGGCGACTATGGCTACACCTTC. Translation: CASSLGRDGDYGYTF.